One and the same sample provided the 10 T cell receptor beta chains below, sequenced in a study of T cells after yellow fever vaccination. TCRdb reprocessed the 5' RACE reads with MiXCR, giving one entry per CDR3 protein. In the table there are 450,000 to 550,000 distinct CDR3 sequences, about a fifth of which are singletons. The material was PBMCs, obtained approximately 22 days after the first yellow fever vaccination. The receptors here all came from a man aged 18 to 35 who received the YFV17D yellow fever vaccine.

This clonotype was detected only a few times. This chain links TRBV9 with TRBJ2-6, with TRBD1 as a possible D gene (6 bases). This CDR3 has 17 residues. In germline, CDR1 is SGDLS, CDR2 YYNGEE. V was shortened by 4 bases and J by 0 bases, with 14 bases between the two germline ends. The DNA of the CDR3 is TGTGCCAGCAGCATGGGGGCTACCCTCTCTGGGGCCAACGTCCTGACTTTC. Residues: CASSMGATLSGANVLTF.

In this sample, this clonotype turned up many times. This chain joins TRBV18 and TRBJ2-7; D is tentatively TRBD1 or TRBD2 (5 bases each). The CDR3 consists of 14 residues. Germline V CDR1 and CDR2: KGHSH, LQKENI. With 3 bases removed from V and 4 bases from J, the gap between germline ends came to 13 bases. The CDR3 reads CASSPGWGKYEQYF. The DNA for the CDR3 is TGTGCCAGCTCACCCGGGTGGGGGAAGTACGAGCAGTACTTC.

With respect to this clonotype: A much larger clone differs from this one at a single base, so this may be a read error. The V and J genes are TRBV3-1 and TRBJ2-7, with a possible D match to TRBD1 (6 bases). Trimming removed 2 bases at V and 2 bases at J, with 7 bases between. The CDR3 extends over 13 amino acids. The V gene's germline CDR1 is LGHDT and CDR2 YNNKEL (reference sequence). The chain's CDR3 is CASSQQGTYEQYF. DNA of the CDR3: TGTGCCAGCAGCCAACAGGGGACCTACGAGCAGTACTTC.

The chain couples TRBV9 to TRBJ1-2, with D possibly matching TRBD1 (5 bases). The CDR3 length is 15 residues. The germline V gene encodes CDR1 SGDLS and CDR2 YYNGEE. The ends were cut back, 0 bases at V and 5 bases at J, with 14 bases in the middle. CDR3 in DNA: TGTGCCAGCAGCGTAGCTCTTGGGGGAGATTATGGCTACACCTTC. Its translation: CASSVALGGDYGYTF.

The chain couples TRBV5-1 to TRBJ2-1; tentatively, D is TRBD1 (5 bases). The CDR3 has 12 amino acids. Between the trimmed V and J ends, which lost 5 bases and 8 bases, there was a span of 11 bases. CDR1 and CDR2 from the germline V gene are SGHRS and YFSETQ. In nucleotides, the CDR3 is TGCGCCAGCAGGCCAGGGAAGGATGAGCAGTTCTTC. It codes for CASRPGKDEQFF.

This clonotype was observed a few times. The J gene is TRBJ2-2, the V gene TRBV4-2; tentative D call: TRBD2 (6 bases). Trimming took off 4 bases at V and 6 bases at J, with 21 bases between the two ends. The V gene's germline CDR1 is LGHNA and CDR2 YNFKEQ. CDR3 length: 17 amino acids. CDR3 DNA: TGTGCCAGCAGCCCCCGGTCGGGGGTAACCTTGGCCGGGGAGCTGTTTTTT. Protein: CASSPRSGVTLAGELFF.

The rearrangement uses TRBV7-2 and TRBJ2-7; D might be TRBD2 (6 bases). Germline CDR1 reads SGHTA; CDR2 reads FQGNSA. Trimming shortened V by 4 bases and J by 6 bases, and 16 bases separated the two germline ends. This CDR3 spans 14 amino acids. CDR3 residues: CASSSRPGEGEQYF. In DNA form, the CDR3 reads TGTGCCAGCAGCTCTAGACCGGGGGAAGGCGAGCAGTACTTC. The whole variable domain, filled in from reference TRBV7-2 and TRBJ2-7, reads GAGVSQSPSNKVTEKGKDVELRCDPISGHTALYWYRQSLGQGLEFLIYFQGNSAPDKSGLPSDRFSAERTGGSVSTLTIQRTQQEDSAVYLCASSSRPGEGEQYFGPGTRLTVT.

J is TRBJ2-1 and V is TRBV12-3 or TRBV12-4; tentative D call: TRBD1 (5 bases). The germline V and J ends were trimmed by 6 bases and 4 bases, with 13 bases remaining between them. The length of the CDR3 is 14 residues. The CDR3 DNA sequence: TGTGCCAGCAGGCCGCGTCAGGGTTACAATGAGCAGTTCTTC. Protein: CASRPRQGYNEQFF.

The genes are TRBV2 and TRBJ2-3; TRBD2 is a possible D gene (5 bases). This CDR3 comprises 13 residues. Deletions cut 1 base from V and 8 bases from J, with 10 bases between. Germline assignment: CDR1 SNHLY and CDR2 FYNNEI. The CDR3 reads CASSEGVGGTQYF. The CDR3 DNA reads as TGTGCCAGCAGTGAAGGGGTAGGAGGTACGCAGTATTTT.

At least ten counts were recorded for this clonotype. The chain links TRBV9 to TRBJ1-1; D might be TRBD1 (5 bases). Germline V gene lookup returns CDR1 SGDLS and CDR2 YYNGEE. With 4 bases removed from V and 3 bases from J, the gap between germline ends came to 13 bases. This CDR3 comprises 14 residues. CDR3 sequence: CASSPTGVDTEAFF. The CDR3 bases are TGTGCCAGCAGCCCAACAGGAGTGGACACTGAAGCTTTCTTT.